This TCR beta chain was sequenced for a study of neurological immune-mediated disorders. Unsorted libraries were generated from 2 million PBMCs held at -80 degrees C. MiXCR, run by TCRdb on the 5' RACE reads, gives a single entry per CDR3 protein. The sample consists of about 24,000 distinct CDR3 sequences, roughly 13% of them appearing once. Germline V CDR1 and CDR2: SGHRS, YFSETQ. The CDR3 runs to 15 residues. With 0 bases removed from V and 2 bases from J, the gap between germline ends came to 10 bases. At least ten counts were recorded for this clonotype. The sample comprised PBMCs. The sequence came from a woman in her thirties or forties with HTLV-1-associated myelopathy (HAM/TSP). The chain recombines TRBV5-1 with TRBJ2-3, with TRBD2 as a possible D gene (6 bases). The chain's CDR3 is CASSLGGVPTDTQYF. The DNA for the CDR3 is TGCGCCAGCAGCTTGGGCGGGGTGCCCACAGATACGCAGTATTTT.